Listed here are 20 T cell receptor beta chains from one sample, sequenced in a study of OX40 agonist ivuxolimab in advanced cancers. Here immunoSEQ multiplex PCR was the method, and the copy in TCRdb shows in-frame clones only, minus some. The table records around 57,000 clones, about 90% of them present only once. The sample in question was CD4+ or CD8+ T cells sorted from blood, obtained in a trial of the OX40 agonist ivuxolimab. The source of these receptors is an adult with an advanced solid tumor such as melanoma, head and neck, liver or kidney cancer.

CDR3 sequence: CASSLAGGIQYF. The CDR3, as DNA: TGTGCCAGCAGCTTAGCGGGGGGTATTCAGTACTTC. The chain recombines TRBV7-2 with TRBJ2-4; tentative D call: TRBD2 (6 bases). V shed 0 bases and J shed 10 bases, with 7 bases lying between them. The germline gives CDR1 SGHTA, CDR2 FQGNSA. This CDR3 region has 12 residues.

The chain joins TRBV6-6 to TRBJ2-6; D call uncertain. The length of the CDR3 is 15 residues. V was trimmed by 5 bases and J by 4 bases, leaving 12 bases between them. Germline V CDR1 and CDR2: MNHNY, SVGAGI (reference sequence). The CDR3 region has the DNA TGTGCCAGCAGTGCTATAGCAGGAGGGGCCAACGTCCTGACTTTC. Its protein is CASSAIAGGANVLTF.

This clone showed up just once. The rearrangement joins TRBV7-9 to TRBJ1-2; D remains unclear. From germline, CDR1 is SEHNR and CDR2 FQNEAQ (reference sequence). The CDR3 loop spans 17 amino acids. The V end lost 2 bases, the J end lost 6 bases, and 22 bases lay between the germline ends. CDR3 region: CASSLNGKVRELHGYTF. CDR3 DNA: TGTGCCAGCAGCTTAAATGGTAAAGTGAGGGAGCTGCATGGCTACACCTTC. The whole variable domain, filled in from reference TRBV7-9 and TRBJ1-2, reads DTGVSQNPRHKITKRGQNVTFRCDPISEHNRLYWYRQTLGQGPEFLTYFQNEAQLEKSRLLSDRFSAERPKGSFSTLEIQRTEQGDSAMYLCASSLNGKVRELHGYTFGSGTRLTVV.

This sequence joins TRBV7-2 and TRBJ1-5, with TRBD1 identical over 7 bases. The J segment lost 2 bases and the V segment lost 1 base, leaving 5 bases of the junction unmatched. The CDR3 length is 16 residues. CDR1 and CDR2 from the germline V gene are SGHTA and FQGNSA. For the CDR3, the DNA is TGTGCCAGCAGCTTAGGGTACAGGGGCGGCAATCAGCCCCAGCATTTT. This sequence encodes CASSLGYRGGNQPQHF.

As DNA, the CDR3 is TGCGCCAGCATTGGCCCAGGGATGGACACCATATATTTT. Its translation is CASIGPGMDTIYF. V gene TRBV4-1 combines with J gene TRBJ1-3; TRBD1 is a possible D gene (5 bases). This CDR3 comprises 13 residues. CDR1 and CDR2 (germline): MGHRA, YSYEKL. Trimming took off 7 bases at V and 8 bases at J, with 15 bases between the two ends.

The chain is built from TRBV7-6 and TRBJ1-1, with D possibly being TRBD1 (5 bases). This CDR3 contains 13 residues. From germline, CDR1 is SGHVS and CDR2 FNYEAQ. The ends were cut back, 5 bases at V and 6 bases at J, with 13 bases in the middle. The CDR3 loop is CASSRLTASEAFF. CDR3 bases: TGTGCCAGCAGCCGACTGACAGCCTCTGAAGCTTTCTTT.

This clone occurred once. The chain is built from TRBV30 and TRBJ1-2; D ambiguous. V was clipped by 4 bases and J by 7 bases, with 10 bases between them. This CDR3 has 11 residues. The germline CDR1 and CDR2 sequences are GTSNPN and SVGIG (reference sequence). CDR3 sequence reads: CAWKIGGGYTF. CDR3 nucleotides: TGTGCCTGGAAAATCGGTGGTGGCTACACCTTC.

The rearrangement joins TRBV4-3 to TRBJ1-5; D is undetermined. The germline CDR1 and CDR2 sequences are LGHNA and YSLEER. Deletions cut 2 bases from V and 0 bases from J, with 11 bases between. The CDR3 consists of 16 residues. The CDR3 nucleotides are TGCGCCAGCAGCCAATCGTGGGCGAATAGCAATCAGCCCCAGCATTTT. Translation gives CASSQSWANSNQPQHF.

V and J are TRBV7-8 and TRBJ2-7, with D possibly called TRBD1 or TRBD2 (5 bases each). This CDR3 spans 13 amino acids. The ends were cut back, 8 bases at V and 6 bases at J, with 17 bases in the middle. Germline CDR1 and CDR2: SGHVS and FQNEAQ. The CDR3: CASGPGQDAEQYV. The CDR3 nucleotides read TGTGCCAGCGGGCCGGGGCAGGACGCCGAGCAGTACGTC.

This clone was detected only a few times. The chain is built from TRBV19 and TRBJ1-5, with a possible D match to TRBD1 (5 bases). Trimming shortened V by 5 bases and J by 6 bases, and 17 bases separated the two germline ends. From germline, CDR1 is LNHDA and CDR2 SQIVND (reference sequence). There are 15 residues in the CDR3. CDR3 DNA sequence: TGTGCCAGTAGTTTGGTCCCAGGGATCTTTCAGCCCCAGCATTTT. Translated, it gives CASSLVPGIFQPQHF. Looking up the rest from reference TRBV19 and TRBJ1-5 gives the full variable domain: DGGITQSPKYLFRKEGQNVTLSCEQNLNHDAMYWYRQDPGQGLRLIYYSQIVNDFQKGDIAEGYSVSREKKESFPLTVTSAQKNPTAFYLCASSLVPGIFQPQHFGDGTRLSIL.

The chain has TRBV7-3 and TRBJ1-2, with 9 bases identical to TRBD1. The CDR3 totals 12 residues. With V trimmed by 10 bases and J by 6 bases, 6 bases remained unmatched. CDR1 is SGHTA, CDR2 FQGTGA, per germline. CDR3 in amino acids: CATRDRANGYTF. The CDR3 nucleotides are TGTGCCACCAGGGACAGGGCCAATGGCTACACCTTC.

CDR3 amino acids: CASRLSEGAHGYTF. The CDR3 nucleotides are TGTGCCAGCAGGCTTAGTGAGGGGGCGCATGGCTACACCTTC. V is TRBV7-8 and J is TRBJ1-2, with TRBD1 identical over 7 bases. CDR3 length: 14 residues. Germline-derived CDR1 and CDR2 are SGHVS and FQNEAQ. V shed 6 bases, J shed 6 bases, and the junction held 10 bases outside the gene matches.

This clone was seen only once. The rearrangement joins TRBV7-8 to TRBJ2-1; 10 bases are shared with TRBD2. CDR1 and CDR2 from the germline V gene are SGHVS and FQNEAQ. The J segment lost 7 bases and the V segment lost 5 bases, leaving 11 bases of the junction unmatched. The CDR3 has 16 amino acids. In DNA form, the CDR3 reads TGTGCCAGCAGCCCTGTTCTAGCGGGAGTTGCAAATGAGCAGTTCTTC. This translates into CASSPVLAGVANEQFF.

This clone is a singleton in its sample. The chain is built from TRBV11-2 and TRBJ1-5, with D unresolved. This CDR3 has 13 amino acids. V was cut by 3 bases and J by 7 bases, with 10 bases left in between. Per the germline V gene, CDR1 is SGHAT and CDR2 is FQNNGV. The CDR3 reads CASSFVGGQPQHF. The CDR3 DNA is TGTGCCAGCAGCTTTGTAGGCGGCCAGCCCCAGCATTTT.

This chain uses TRBV30 with TRBJ2-3; no reliable D call. The CDR3 contains 12 residues. Germline CDR1 reads GTSNPN; CDR2 reads SVGIG (reference sequence). V shed 0 bases and J shed 5 bases, with 6 bases lying between them. Written as DNA, the CDR3 is TGTGCCTGGAGTGTACAAGGAGATACGCAGTATTTT. Protein sequence: CAWSVQGDTQYF.

The CDR3 here is CASSLAVAGGLMVFNEQFF. The CDR3 nucleotides read TGTGCCAGCAGCTTGGCGGTAGCGGGGGGCCTCATGGTGTTTAATGAGCAGTTCTTC. This chain connects TRBV5-6 to TRBJ2-1, with TRBD2 matching 10 bases. Germline assignment: CDR1 SGHDT and CDR2 YYEEEE. The J segment lost 7 bases and the V segment lost 0 bases, leaving 16 bases of the junction unmatched. The CDR3 consists of 19 residues.

The chain uses TRBV6-1 and TRBJ2-1; 10 bases agree with TRBD2. V shed 6 bases, J shed 9 bases, and the junction held 11 bases outside the gene matches. This CDR3 spans 15 amino acids. Germline V gene sequence: CDR1 MNHNS, CDR2 SASEGT. CDR3 region: CASSELAGGGSEQFF. The DNA for the CDR3 is TGTGCCAGCAGCGAATTAGCGGGAGGAGGCTCTGAGCAGTTCTTC.

The chain carries TRBV6-5 and TRBJ1-2; possibly TRBD1 for D (5 bases). This CDR3 is 14 amino acids long. V dropped 6 bases and J dropped 5 bases, with 16 bases sitting between them. Germline assignment: CDR1 MNHEY and CDR2 SVGAGI. CDR3 nucleotides: TGTGCCAGCAGCCTCACCGACAGTCTTTATGGCTACACCTTC. It specifies CASSLTDSLYGYTF.

The chain uses TRBV6-6 and TRBJ1-1; the match to TRBD1 covers 10 bases. V shed 0 bases and J 5 bases; nucleotides not matched to a gene: 6. CDR1 MNHNY and CDR2 SVGAGI come from the germline V gene (reference sequence). The CDR3 totals 16 residues. The CDR3 reads CASSYSSGQGWTEAFF. CDR3 nucleotide sequence: TGTGCCAGCAGTTACTCCTCGGGACAGGGGTGGACTGAAGCTTTCTTT.

The chain couples TRBV19 to TRBJ1-1; D unclear. Germline V gene data show CDR1 as LNHDA and CDR2 as SQIVND (reference sequence). The CDR3 extends over 11 amino acids. Trimming cost V 7 bases and J 2 bases, with 5 bases left between them. The CDR3 DNA reads as TGTGCCAGTAAGGATAACACTGAAGCTTTCTTT. This sequence encodes CASKDNTEAFF.